This T cell receptor (beta chain) was recorded in a study of vaccination effects on CD4 cells after COVID-19. Study information: It was a median of 72 days after the second dose that post-vaccine samples were obtained. Study results and limitations: Clones induced by infection and by vaccine showed marked clonal contraction late after vaccination.

The table lists this clone with a count of one. The antigen remains unidentified. Antigen-specific CD4+ T cell clonotypes were called by their expansion after viral peptide-pool culture in ViraFEST. Isolation of CD4+ T cells took place after more than 9 days of culture. Each participant was given two doses of one vaccine (BNT162b2 or mRNA-1273). In the vaccine recipients, nucleocapsid antibodies were negative and there was no prior SARS-CoV-2 infection. Measured with immunoSEQ multiplex PCR; TCRdb has only the in-frame clones, and not every one. Of tens of thousands of clones listed, 75% to 80% are singletons. Sample: CD4+ T cells from PBMCs cultured with SARS-CoV-2 spike peptides, taken after COVID-19 vaccination. The receptor's source is a human donor who received a COVID-19 vaccine. Some clones in this sample may be carry-over from other donors' samples.

DNA of the CDR3: TGTGCCAGCAGCTCCTTCGCGGGGGGGCCGCCAGATACGCAGTATTTT. Amino acid sequence: CASSSFAGGPPDTQYF. The V and J genes are TRBV7-2 and TRBJ2-3; 9 positions agree with TRBD2. Germline assignment: CDR1 SGHTA and CDR2 FQGNSA. V shed 4 bases, J shed 4 bases, and the junction held 9 bases outside the gene matches. This CDR3 is 16 amino acids long. Full variable domain (outside the CDR3, taken from reference TRBV7-2 and TRBJ2-3): GAGVSQSPSNKVTEKGKDVELRCDPISGHTALYWYRQSLGQGLEFLIYFQGNSAPDKSGLPSDRFSAERTGGSVSTLTIQRTQQEDSAVYLCASSSFAGGPPDTQYFGPGTRLTVL.